This is a list of T cell receptor beta chains from one sample in a study of CD8+ T cells in alopecia areata. The repertoire was sequenced with immunoSEQ multiplex PCR; TCRdb's copy has only in-frame clones and lacks some. The sample has 200,000 to 250,000 clones, 67% seen once. Sample: CD4+ T cells sorted from blood, taken at week 0. Every receptor here comes from a human donor with alopecia areata. CDR3s include the opening cysteine and the closing phenylalanine or tryptophan. The order of the fields is J gene, V gene, D gene, clone size, CDR3 DNA, CDR3 protein. D genes are given only for firm matches. Some rows have no size entry. The others give once, few or many, or a class for an expanded clone.

TRBJ2-7 | TRBV12-5 | NA | NA | TGTGCTAGTGGTTTGGCCCCGGGGGTCTACGAGCAGTACTTC | CASGLAPGVYEQYF
TRBJ2-7 | TRBV30 | NA | NA | TGTGCCTGGAGTGACCAGGACAGCTACGAGCAGTACTTC | CAWSDQDSYEQYF
TRBJ1-6 | TRBV5-1 | NA | NA | TGCGCCAGCAGCTTGATCCCGAGGGATTCACCCCTCCACTTT | CASSLIPRDSPLHF
TRBJ2-3 | TRBV4-3 | TRBD2 | NA | TGCGCCAGCAGCCAAGCTCGGACTAGCGGGAGAACAGATACGCAGTATTTT | CASSQARTSGRTDTQYF
TRBJ1-6 | TRBV5-4 | NA | NA | TGTGCCAGCAGCTTGGACGGGGGGAATTCACCCCTCCACTTT | CASSLDGGNSPLHF
TRBJ2-1 | TRBV7-2 | TRBD1 | few | TGTGCCAGCACCCCGGACAGGGCACGGGGGGAGCAGTTCTTC | CASTPDRARGEQFF
TRBJ2-7 | TRBV7-9 | TRBD2 | once | TGTGCCAGCAGCCCCTCAGCGGGGGGTCCCCTACACGAGCAGTACTTC | CASSPSAGGPLHEQYF
TRBJ1-1 | TRBV5-1 | NA | once | TGCGCCAGCAGCGACCAGGGAGGAGACACTGAAGCTTTCTTT | CASSDQGGDTEAFF
TRBJ2-7 | TRBV11-2 | NA | NA | TGTGCCAGCAGCCGTAGCCCATACGAGCAGTACTTC | CASSRSPYEQYF
TRBJ1-2 | TRBV4-3 | TRBD1 | few | TGCGCCAGCAGCCGATCGGACAGGGCGACGTATGGCTACACCTTC | CASSRSDRATYGYTF